These 10 T cell receptor beta chains share one sample of origin, sequenced in a study of CD8 T cells in ankylosing spondylitis. TCRdb redid the calling of the 5' RACE reads with MiXCR, one entry per CDR3 protein. The table includes roughly 240,000 distinct CDR3 sequences, roughly a third detected once. Sequencing used blood, either unsorted or a sorted T cell fraction (not recorded which). All receptors derive from a male donor with ankylosing spondylitis or in good health (not recorded which).

The chain joins TRBV10-3 to TRBJ2-3, with a possible D match to TRBD2 (6 bases). The CDR3 has 15 residues. Germline CDR1 reads ENHRY; CDR2 reads SYGVKD. V was pared by 3 bases and J by 2 bases, with 12 bases between. CDR3 in DNA: TGTGCCATCAGTGAAGGCGGGACTCACACAGATACGCAGTATTTT. Protein: CAISEGGTHTDTQYF.

This chain connects TRBV11-2 to TRBJ2-1; TRBD1 might be the D (5 bases). V was trimmed by 3 bases and J by 9 bases, leaving 12 bases between them. CDR1 and CDR2 (germline): SGHAT, FQNNGV. The CDR3 has 13 amino acids. In nucleotides, the CDR3 is TGTGCCAGCAGCTTCGATCAGGGATTTGAGCAGTTCTTC. This codes for CASSFDQGFEQFF.

V and J are TRBV29-1 and TRBJ2-5; 9 bases are shared with TRBD2. J lost 4 bases, V lost 5 bases, and 11 bases had no gene match. The CDR3 contains 15 residues. From germline, CDR1 is SQVTM and CDR2 ANQGSEA. CDR3 loop: CSVWTSVTRGETQYF. The CDR3, as DNA: TGCAGCGTTTGGACTAGCGTCACCCGGGGAGAGACCCAGTACTTC.

The V call is TRBV27, the J call TRBJ2-2, with 7 bases that match TRBD2. The CDR3 length is 15 residues. The ends lost 3 bases at V and 9 bases at J; junction bases unmatched: 10. The V gene's germline CDR1 is MNHEY and CDR2 SMNVEV (reference sequence). The CDR3 nucleotides are TGTGCCAGCAGTTTGCGGGACTACGGGACCTGGGAGCTGTTTTTT. Amino acids: CASSLRDYGTWELFF.

V usage is TRBV5-1 and J usage is TRBJ1-1; possibly TRBD1 for D (6 bases). The V gene's germline CDR1 is SGHRS and CDR2 YFSETQ. The ends were cut back, 6 bases at V and 10 bases at J, with 19 bases in the middle. This CDR3 has 13 amino acids. The CDR3 sequence is CASTKQGPSPAFF. Written as DNA, the CDR3 is TGCGCCAGCACCAAACAGGGCCCAAGCCCAGCTTTCTTT.

This clonotype has a single count. A much larger clone is a single base away; this may be a read error. The chain is built from TRBV20-1 and TRBJ1-1, with TRBD1 matching 8 bases. The CDR3 is 13 residues long. The J segment lost 7 bases and the V segment lost 5 bases, leaving 9 bases of the junction unmatched. Per germline, CDR1 DFQATT and CDR2 SNEGSKA (reference sequence). CDR3 amino acids: CSAGDRSHSEAFF. Here the CDR3 DNA reads TGCAGTGCTGGGGACAGGAGTCACAGTGAAGCTTTCTTT.

In its sample, this clonotype was seen many times. The CDR3 loop is CAISESGEDTQYF. As DNA, the CDR3 is TGTGCCATCAGTGAGTCGGGGGAAGATACGCAGTATTTT. V gene TRBV10-3 combines with J gene TRBJ2-3; D is possibly TRBD1 or TRBD2 (5 bases each). This CDR3 has 13 residues. Germline CDR1 reads ENHRY; CDR2 reads SYGVKD. Trimming left V 0 bases short and J 5 bases short, with 6 bases between.

This chain joins TRBV6-1 and TRBJ2-2; D is undetermined. The V end lost 4 bases, the J end lost 4 bases, and 4 bases lay between the germline ends. Germline V gives CDR1 MNHNS, CDR2 SASEGT. This CDR3 is 12 amino acids long. In nucleotides, the CDR3 is TGTGCCAGCAGTGCTGTCACCGGGGAGCTGTTTTTT. The encoded protein is CASSAVTGELFF.

In this sample, this clonotype turned up once. The chain uses TRBV11-2 and TRBJ2-1; D remains ambiguous. The CDR3 length is 14 residues. Trimming cost V 3 bases and J 5 bases, with 11 bases left between them. Germline values: CDR1 SGHAT, CDR2 FQNNGV. CDR3 sequence (DNA): TGTGCCAGCAGCTTCTCCAGGACCGACAATGAGCAGTTCTTC. It yields the protein CASSFSRTDNEQFF.

This clonotype was seen a handful of times. This chain connects TRBV20-1 to TRBJ2-1; D is undetermined. The CDR3 runs 12 residues. Germline CDR1 DFQATT, CDR2 SNEGSKA (reference sequence). Deletions cut 3 bases from V and 6 bases from J, with 9 bases between. CDR3: CSASEAVNEQFF. The CDR3 DNA reads TGCAGTGCTAGTGAGGCGGTCAATGAGCAGTTCTTC.